Following are 15 T cell receptor beta chains from one sample sequenced in a study of read filtering for tumor transcriptome and immune sequencing. This library used roughly 400 ng RNA and molecular barcoded adaptors spanning alpha/delta and beta/gamma chains. TCRdb recomputed calls from the reads with MiXCR, one row per CDR3 protein. The table lists 75,000 to 90,000 distinct CDR3 sequences, roughly 12% of them singletons, with approximately 15% in the top ten. Sequencing was done on a sample of a population of CD138-negative cells sorted from bone marrow. The receptors shown here come from a donor at least 40 years old with multiple myeloma.

This clonotype was seen ten or more times. The CDR3 DNA is TGTGCCAGCTCACCACCGTCCGGAAACTATGGCTACACCTTC. This translates into CASSPPSGNYGYTF. This chain connects TRBV18 to TRBJ1-2; D uncertain. V shed 0 bases and J shed 2 bases, with 7 bases lying between them. The CDR3 totals 14 residues. The germline gives CDR1 KGHSH, CDR2 LQKENI.

Ten or more counts support this clonotype. The chain joins TRBV20-1 to TRBJ2-7; weak D call: TRBD1 (5 bases). The CDR3 runs to 14 residues. Germline CDR1 reads DFQATT; CDR2 reads SNEGSKA (reference sequence). Deletions cut 1 base from V and 4 bases from J, with 14 bases between. The CDR3 DNA reads as TGCAGTGCTAGAGCCGACAGAGGAATTTACGAGCAGTACTTC. Its protein product is CSARADRGIYEQYF.

Many counts were recorded for this clonotype. The chain carries TRBV20-1 and TRBJ2-5; D ambiguous. This CDR3 is built from 14 residues. The V gene lost 1 base and the J gene lost 5 bases, with 14 bases spanning the gap. The germline CDR1 and CDR2 sequences are DFQATT and SNEGSKA (reference sequence). CDR3 coding DNA: TGCAGTGCTAGAGGAGAAGGGATTGGGGAGACCCAGTACTTC. Translated, it gives CSARGEGIGETQYF.

This clonotype was counted only a few times. The chain couples TRBV29-1 to TRBJ1-1; unclear D gene. The germline V gene has CDR1 SQVTM and CDR2 ANQGSEA. This CDR3 is 12 amino acids long. V dropped 7 bases and J dropped 1 base, with 10 bases sitting between them. The CDR3 DNA reads TGCAGCGCCGAGGGTGAGAACACTGAAGCTTTCTTT. It is translated as CSAEGENTEAFF.

The table lists this clonotype with a few counts. A much larger clone differs from this one at a single base, so this may be a read error. The CDR3 DNA is TGTGCCATCAGTTACTCGATAGGGTCCTACGAGCAGTACTTC. Encoded protein: CAISYSIGSYEQYF. The genes are TRBV10-3 and TRBJ2-7; D unresolved. This CDR3 is built from 14 residues. V was clipped by 5 bases and J by 1 base, with 12 bases between them. Per germline, CDR1 ENHRY and CDR2 SYGVKD.

This clonotype has at least ten counts. The rearrangement links TRBV29-1 to TRBJ1-1; no firm D call. The CDR3 sequence is 11 residues long. The V end was cut by 6 bases, the J end by 8 bases, with 13 bases between. Germline-derived CDR1 and CDR2 are SQVTM and ANQGSEA. CDR3 region: CSVGGSMEAFF. The CDR3 nucleotides read TGCAGCGTCGGAGGATCCATGGAAGCTTTCTTT.

This clonotype was recorded at least ten times. The chain links TRBV28 to TRBJ2-1; 8 nucleotides align to TRBD2. The CDR3 runs to 15 residues. V lost 6 bases and J lost 0; bases outside the gene matches: 4. The V gene's germline CDR1 is MDHEN and CDR2 SYDVKM. DNA for the CDR3: TGTGCCAGCAGAACTCTAGCGGGCTCCTACAATGAGCAGTTCTTC. Amino acids: CASRTLAGSYNEQFF.

Of note for this clonotype: This sequence may be a read error, since a much larger clone differs from it by one base. The chain links TRBV6-2 or TRBV6-3 to TRBJ2-1; D call uncertain. CDR3 length equals 14 residues. The germline V gene has CDR1 MNHEY and CDR2 SVGEGT. The CDR3 DNA reads TGTGCCAGCCTACTCTCGGCCCTTCCAAATGGGCAGTTCTTC. Translating it yields CASLLSALPNGQFF.

This clonotype was recorded many times. V and J are TRBV20-1 and TRBJ1-1, with a weak D call TRBD1 (5 bases). This CDR3 contains 14 residues. V gave up 3 bases and J gave up 3 bases, with 14 bases separating them. From germline, CDR1 is DFQATT and CDR2 SNEGSKA (reference sequence). The chain's CDR3 is CSARSGRFDTEAFF. In DNA, the CDR3 is TGCAGTGCTAGGTCAGGGAGGTTTGACACTGAAGCTTTCTTT.

Concerning this clonotype itself: Given a much more abundant clone one base away, this may be a read error. This rearrangement joins TRBV29-1 to TRBJ1-4, with a possible D match to TRBD1 (5 bases). Looked up from germline, CDR1 is SQVTM and CDR2 is ANQGSEA. The CDR3 sequence is 15 residues long. The CDR3 spells CSVEDLAGTGENLFF. The DNA of the CDR3 is TGCAGCGTTGAAGATCTTGCGGGGACTGGTGAAAATCTGTTTTTT.

The chain uses TRBV7-6 and TRBJ2-3, with 9 positions matching TRBD2. This CDR3 spans 14 amino acids. V lost 5 bases and J lost 8; bases outside the gene matches: 8. CDR1 is SGHVS, CDR2 FNYEAQ, per germline. CDR3 in amino acids: CASSLGTSLGTQYF. The CDR3 nucleotides read TGTGCCAGCAGCCTAGGGACTAGCCTGGGTACGCAGTATTTT.

This clonotype was counted ten times or more. A much larger clonotype is one base distant, so this may be a read error. The chain uses TRBV29-1 and TRBJ2-1; D is possibly TRBD1 or TRBD2 (5 bases each). This CDR3 has 15 amino acids. Germline values: CDR1 SQVTM, CDR2 ANQGSEA. DNA for the CDR3: TGCAGTCCTGTGGGGGTAGTCCGCATCTACAATGCGCAGTTCTTC. This encodes CSPVGVVRIYNAQFF.

This clonotype was detected many times. The chain links TRBV20-1 to TRBJ2-1, with 8 nucleotides matching TRBD2. V gave up 4 bases and J gave up 5 bases; unmatched junction bases: 7. CDR1 and CDR2 (germline): DFQATT, SNEGSKA (reference sequence). There are 14 residues in the CDR3. The CDR3 bases are TGCAGTGCTATCGAAGCGGGAGTCAACAATGAGCAGTTCTTC. It specifies CSAIEAGVNNEQFF.

This clonotype has a count of ten or more. The chain has TRBV10-3 and TRBJ2-7, with D hard to call. The germline V and J ends were trimmed by 0 bases and 2 bases, with 5 bases remaining between them. CDR1 and CDR2 from the germline V gene are ENHRY and SYGVKD. The CDR3 is made up of 13 amino acids. CDR3 loop: CAISESQAYEQYF. CDR3 coding DNA: TGTGCCATCAGTGAGTCCCAGGCCTACGAGCAGTACTTC.

This clonotype was picked up a small number of times. A much larger clone lies one base from this, so it may be a read error. The chain employs TRBV14 and TRBJ1-2; D not resolved. V was cut by 4 bases and J by 8 bases, with 14 bases left in between. CDR1 is SGHDN, CDR2 FVKESK, per germline. The CDR3 contains 13 residues. The CDR3 DNA reads TGTGCCAGCAGCCCACAAGGGTTACACGGCTACACCTTC. Amino acid sequence: CASSPQGLHGYTF. Variable domain in full (rest from reference TRBV14 and TRBJ1-2): EAGVTQFPSHSVIEKGQTVTLRCDPISGHDNLYWYRRVMGKEIKFLLHFVKESKQDESGMPNNRFLAERTGGTYSTLKVQPAELEDSGVYFCASSPQGLHGYTFGSGTRLTVV.